Below, 13 T cell receptor beta chains from the same sample are listed, as sequenced in a study of blood T cell repertoires in COVID-19 (dated by TCRdb to about 2020). The library was built by means of the immunoSEQ multiplex PCR assay. Entries here come from immuneACCESS through TCRdb and include only in-frame sequences with V and J called. Some clones fail to appear in such tables; in the studies checked, an unresolved V gene covers under half of the shortfall, and the cause of the remainder is unknown. Across this sample there are around 40,000 clones, with roughly 84% seen only once. Clones ranked in the top ten supply roughly an eighth of the sample. The sequenced sample consisted of peripheral blood. The source is a human donor in a cohort sampled during active COVID-19.

This clone was found a few times. V gene TRBV5-1 combines with J gene TRBJ2-2, with 11 bases lining up with TRBD2. V lost 0 bases, J lost 5 bases, and 0 bases stayed unmatched. Germline CDR1 and CDR2: SGHRS and YFSETQ. This CDR3 is built from 15 residues. The CDR3 region has the DNA TGCGCCAGCAGCTTGGGACTAGCGGGGACCGGGGAGCTGTTTTTT. Translated: CASSLGLAGTGELFF.

This clone has only a few counts. CDR3 DNA sequence: TGCGCCAGCAGCTTGGTCAGGAACACTGAAGCTTTCTTT. It is translated as CASSLVRNTEAFF. The V call is TRBV5-1, the J call TRBJ1-1; D unclear. The CDR3 loop spans 13 amino acids. The V end lost 0 bases, the J end lost 1 base, and 4 bases lay between the germline ends. CDR1 is SGHRS, CDR2 YFSETQ, per germline. The full variable domain, rest sourced from reference TRBV5-1 and TRBJ1-1, is KAGVTQTPRYLIKTRGQQVTLSCSPISGHRSVSWYQQTPGQGLQFLFEYFSETQRNKGNFPGRFSGRQFSNSRSEMNVSTLELGDSALYLCASSLVRNTEAFFGQGTRLTVV.

This clone was picked up a small number of times. The V gene is TRBV18, the J gene TRBJ1-6; TRBD1 aligns across 7 bases. The CDR3 extends over 13 amino acids. The J segment lost 8 bases and the V segment lost 3 bases, leaving 1 base of the junction unmatched. Germline CDR1 reads KGHSH; CDR2 reads LQKENI. CDR3 region: CASSPDRDSPLHF. CDR3 sequence (DNA): TGTGCCAGCTCACCTGACAGGGATTCACCCCTCCACTTT.

The chain uses TRBV19 and TRBJ2-1; D gene uncertain. Trimming removed 7 bases from V and 4 bases from J, with 5 bases in between. CDR1 and CDR2 from the germline V gene are LNHDA and SQIVND (reference sequence). CDR3 size: 11 residues. The DNA for the CDR3 is TGTGCCAGTACCAATTACAATGAGCAGTTCTTC. Its protein is CASTNYNEQFF.

The J gene is TRBJ1-3, the V gene TRBV6-5, with 7 bases matching TRBD1. This CDR3 has 14 residues. Germline V CDR1 and CDR2: MNHEY, SVGAGI. Trimming at V came to 5 bases and at J to 7 bases, leaving 8 bases not matched to a gene. The CDR3 is CASSTRGYANTIYF. The CDR3 DNA sequence: TGTGCCAGCAGTACCAGGGGGTATGCGAACACCATATATTTT.

This clone has a single count. The rearrangement uses TRBV12-2 and TRBJ2-5; TRBD2, as called in the table, went unchecked against the DNA. TRBV12-2 is termed a pseudogene. The CDR3 contains 16 residues. In DNA form, the CDR3 reads TGTGCAAGTCGCCCCAACGGGCGGCAGAGGGTTGAGACCCAGTACTTC. Its translation is CASRPNGRQRVETQYF.

This clone was seen more than once but under ten times. This chain connects TRBV18 to TRBJ1-1; 7 nucleotides line up with TRBD1. CDR3 length: 14 residues. Unmatched junction bases numbered 5, after V lost 6 bases and J lost 1 base. Germline loops: CDR1 KGHSH, CDR2 LQKENI. The CDR3 DNA reads TGTGCCAGCTCTCCCGGGACAGAGAACACTGAAGCTTTCTTT. This gives the protein CASSPGTENTEAFF.

The chain joins TRBV6-9 to TRBJ1-2; D is unresolved. This CDR3 spans 10 amino acids. Trimming took off 11 bases at V and 2 bases at J, with 6 bases between the two ends. From germline, CDR1 is MNHGY and CDR2 SVAAGI. Here the CDR3 reads CAGSNYGYTF. As DNA, the CDR3 is TGTGCCGGGAGCAACTATGGCTACACCTTC.

Details on this clone: Other DNA variants within this sample encode the same CDR3. V and J are TRBV7-9 and TRBJ2-3, with 7 bases fitting TRBD2. The CDR3 is 14 residues long. The V and J ends lost 5 bases and 2 bases, in that order; junction bases with no gene match: 4. Germline V gene lookup returns CDR1 SEHNR and CDR2 FQNEAQ (reference sequence). DNA of the CDR3: TGTGCCAGCAGCCTCAGCGGGGACACAGATACGCAGTATTTT. Its translation: CASSLSGDTDTQYF.

The V call is TRBV14, the J call TRBJ2-1; no clear D. Germline values: CDR1 SGHDN, CDR2 FVKESK. The CDR3 covers 11 residues. V shed 4 bases and J shed 7 bases, with 5 bases lying between them. The CDR3 is CASSPLNEQFF. CDR3 coding DNA: TGTGCCAGCAGCCCTCTTAATGAGCAGTTCTTC.

This CDR3 is CASSAQGVQNEKLFF. The CDR3 bases are TGTGCCAGCAGCGCTCAGGGGGTACAGAATGAAAAACTGTTTTTT. J is TRBJ1-4 and V is TRBV5-6; 7 nucleotides match TRBD1. CDR1 and CDR2 from the germline V gene are SGHDT and YYEEEE. The length of the CDR3 is 15 residues. V trimming: 4 bases; J trimming: 5 bases; junction bases outside the gene matches: 8.

This chain uses TRBV5-1 with TRBJ2-3; the match to TRBD2 covers 10 bases. V shed 2 bases and J 3 bases; nucleotides not matched to a gene: 3. Germline loops: CDR1 SGHRS, CDR2 YFSETQ. The CDR3 consists of 15 residues. The CDR3 spells CASSFSGGWTDTQYF. The CDR3 region has the DNA TGCGCCAGCAGCTTTAGCGGGGGGTGGACAGATACGCAGTATTTT.

This clone was seen more than once but under ten times. The rearrangement links TRBV5-1 to TRBJ2-7; weak D call: TRBD2 (7 bases). The length of the CDR3 is 20 residues. Trimming removed 4 bases at V and 1 base at J, with 30 bases between. From germline, CDR1 is SGHRS and CDR2 YFSETQ. The CDR3 loop reads CASSLWTATLGGKLSYEQYF. CDR3 nucleotides: TGCGCCAGCAGCCTATGGACAGCTACTCTGGGGGGGAAATTGTCCTACGAGCAGTACTTC.